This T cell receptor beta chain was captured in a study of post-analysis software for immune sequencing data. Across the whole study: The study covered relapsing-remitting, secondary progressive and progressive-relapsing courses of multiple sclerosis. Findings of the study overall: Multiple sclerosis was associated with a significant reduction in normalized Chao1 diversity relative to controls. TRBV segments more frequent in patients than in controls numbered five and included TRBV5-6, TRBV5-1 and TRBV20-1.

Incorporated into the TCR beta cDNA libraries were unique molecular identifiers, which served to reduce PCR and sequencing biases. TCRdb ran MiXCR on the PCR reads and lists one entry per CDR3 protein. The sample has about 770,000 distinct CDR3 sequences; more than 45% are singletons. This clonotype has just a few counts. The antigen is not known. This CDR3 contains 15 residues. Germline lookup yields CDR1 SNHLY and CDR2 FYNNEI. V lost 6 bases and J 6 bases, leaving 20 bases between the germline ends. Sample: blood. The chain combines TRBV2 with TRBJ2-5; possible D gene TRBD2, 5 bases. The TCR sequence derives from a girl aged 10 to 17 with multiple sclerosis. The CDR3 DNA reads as TGTGCCAGCAGCGAAACCGGAGTCTCGGGGAAGACCCAGTACTTC. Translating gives CASSETGVSGKTQYF.